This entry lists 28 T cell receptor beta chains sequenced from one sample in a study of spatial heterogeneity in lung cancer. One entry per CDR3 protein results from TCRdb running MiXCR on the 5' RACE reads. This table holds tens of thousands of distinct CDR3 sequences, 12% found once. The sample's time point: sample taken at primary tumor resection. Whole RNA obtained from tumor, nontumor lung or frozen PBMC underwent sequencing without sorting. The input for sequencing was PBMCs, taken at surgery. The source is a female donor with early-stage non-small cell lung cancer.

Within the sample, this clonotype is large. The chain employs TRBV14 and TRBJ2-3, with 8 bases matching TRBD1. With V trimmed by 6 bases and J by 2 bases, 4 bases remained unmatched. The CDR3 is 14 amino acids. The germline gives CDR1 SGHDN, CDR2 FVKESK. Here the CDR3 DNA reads TGTGCCAGCAGTCGGACAGGGACCACAGATACGCAGTATTTT. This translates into CASSRTGTTDTQYF.

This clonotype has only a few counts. This CDR3 is CASSLEGVAGSHDQPQHF. CDR3 in DNA: TGTGCCAGCAGCTTAGAAGGGGTTGCAGGATCCCACGATCAGCCCCAGCATTTT. The V call is TRBV7-2, the J call TRBJ1-5, with D possibly being TRBD1 (5 bases). The CDR3 is 18 residues long. With 1 base removed from V and 5 bases from J, the gap between germline ends came to 21 bases. Per the germline V gene, CDR1 is SGHTA and CDR2 is FQGNSA.

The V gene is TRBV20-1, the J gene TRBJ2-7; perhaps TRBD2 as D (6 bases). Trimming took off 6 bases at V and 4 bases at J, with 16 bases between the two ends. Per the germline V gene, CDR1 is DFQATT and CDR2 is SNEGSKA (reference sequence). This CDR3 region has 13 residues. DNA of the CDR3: TGCAGTGCAGCCGGGAGTTTAGTTTACGAGCAGTACTTC. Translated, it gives CSAAGSLVYEQYF.

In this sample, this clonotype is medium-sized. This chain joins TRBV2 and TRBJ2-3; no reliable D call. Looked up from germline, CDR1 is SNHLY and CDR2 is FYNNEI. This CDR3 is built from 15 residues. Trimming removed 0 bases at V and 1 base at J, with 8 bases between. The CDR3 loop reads CASSEALGRTDTQYF. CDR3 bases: TGTGCCAGCAGTGAAGCGCTTGGCCGCACAGATACGCAGTATTTT. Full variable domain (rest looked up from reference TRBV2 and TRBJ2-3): EPEVTQTPSHQVTQMGQEVILRCVPISNHLYFYWYRQILGQKVEFLVSFYNNEISEKSEIFDDQFSVERPDGSNFTLKIRSTKLEDSAMYFCASSEALGRTDTQYFGPGTRLTVL.

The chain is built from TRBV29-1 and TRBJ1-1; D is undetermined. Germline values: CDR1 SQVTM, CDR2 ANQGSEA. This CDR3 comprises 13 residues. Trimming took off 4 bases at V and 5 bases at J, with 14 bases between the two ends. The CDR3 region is CSVVKGLGTEAFF. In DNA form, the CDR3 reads TGCAGCGTTGTTAAAGGGCTTGGGACTGAAGCTTTCTTT.

The CDR3 reads CASSTPRQGGYEQYF. The CDR3 DNA follows: TGTGCCAGTAGTACACCAAGACAGGGAGGCTACGAGCAGTACTTC. The chain links TRBV19 to TRBJ2-7; D might be TRBD1 (7 bases). The germline CDR1 and CDR2 sequences are LNHDA and SQIVND (reference sequence). Trimming cost V 4 bases and J 3 bases, with 16 bases left between them. CDR3 length: 15 residues.

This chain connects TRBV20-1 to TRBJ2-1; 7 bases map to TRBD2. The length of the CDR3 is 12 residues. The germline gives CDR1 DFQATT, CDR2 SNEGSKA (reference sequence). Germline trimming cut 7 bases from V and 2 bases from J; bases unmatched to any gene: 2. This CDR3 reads CSGRGAYNEQFF. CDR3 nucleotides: TGCAGTGGACGGGGGGCCTACAATGAGCAGTTCTTC.

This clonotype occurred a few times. As DNA, the CDR3 is TGTGCCACCAGCACGGGACAGGGGCACACTGAAGCTTTCTTT. Protein sequence: CATSTGQGHTEAFF. The chain joins TRBV15 to TRBJ1-1; 10 nucleotides agree with TRBD1. The CDR3 spans 14 residues. Germline assignment: CDR1 LNHNV and CDR2 YYDKDF (reference sequence). J was trimmed by 3 bases and V by 4 bases; bases with no gene match: 2.

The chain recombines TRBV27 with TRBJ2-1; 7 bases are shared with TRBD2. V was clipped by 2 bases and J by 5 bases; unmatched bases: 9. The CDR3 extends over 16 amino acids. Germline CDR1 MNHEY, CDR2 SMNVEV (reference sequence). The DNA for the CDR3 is TGTGCCAGCAGTTTAGGCTACGGGGGGAACGACAATGAGCAGTTCTTC. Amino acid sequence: CASSLGYGGNDNEQFF.

CDR3 bases: TGTGCCAGCAGTGAATTGTTTCTTCGGGACAGAAAAGATCCTAGCAATCAGCCCCAGCATTTT. Translated: CASSELFLRDRKDPSNQPQHF. V gene TRBV6-1 combines with J gene TRBJ1-5, with TRBD1 matching over 7 bases. The length of the CDR3 is 21 residues. Germline loops: CDR1 MNHNS, CDR2 SASEGT. The V gene end was trimmed by 2 bases and the J gene end by 0 bases; junction bases not matched to a gene: 19.

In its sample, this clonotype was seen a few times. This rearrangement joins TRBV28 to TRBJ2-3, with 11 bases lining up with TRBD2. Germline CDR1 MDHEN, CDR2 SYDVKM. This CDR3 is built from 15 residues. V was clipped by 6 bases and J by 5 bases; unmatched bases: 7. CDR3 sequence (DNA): TGTGCCAGCAGCCTTAGCGGGGGGGCGGTAGATACGCAGTATTTT. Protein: CASSLSGGAVDTQYF.

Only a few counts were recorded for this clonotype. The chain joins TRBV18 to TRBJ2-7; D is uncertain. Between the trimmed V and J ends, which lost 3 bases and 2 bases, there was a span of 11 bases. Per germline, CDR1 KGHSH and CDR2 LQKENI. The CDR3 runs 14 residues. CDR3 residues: CASSPVPLAYEQYF. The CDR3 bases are TGTGCCAGCTCACCCGTCCCCCTCGCCTACGAGCAGTACTTC.

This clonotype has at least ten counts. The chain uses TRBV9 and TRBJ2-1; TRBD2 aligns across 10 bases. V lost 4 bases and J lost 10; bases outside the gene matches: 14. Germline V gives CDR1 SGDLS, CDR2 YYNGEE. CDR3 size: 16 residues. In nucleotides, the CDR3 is TGTGCCAGCAGCACCCCCGGGACTAGCGTGTTCGGGGAGCAGTTCTTC. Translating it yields CASSTPGTSVFGEQFF.

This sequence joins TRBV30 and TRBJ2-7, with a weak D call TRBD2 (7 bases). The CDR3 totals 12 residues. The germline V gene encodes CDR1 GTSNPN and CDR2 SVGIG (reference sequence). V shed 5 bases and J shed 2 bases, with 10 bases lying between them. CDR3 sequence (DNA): TGTGCCTGGCTGGGGGGGCCCTACGAGCAGTACTTC. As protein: CAWLGGPYEQYF.

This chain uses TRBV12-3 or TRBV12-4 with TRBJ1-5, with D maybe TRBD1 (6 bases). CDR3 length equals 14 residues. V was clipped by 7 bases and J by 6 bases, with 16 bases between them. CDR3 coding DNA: TGTGCCAGCAATTTCGCCCGGGGGCGTCAGCCCCAGCATTTT. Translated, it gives CASNFARGRQPQHF.

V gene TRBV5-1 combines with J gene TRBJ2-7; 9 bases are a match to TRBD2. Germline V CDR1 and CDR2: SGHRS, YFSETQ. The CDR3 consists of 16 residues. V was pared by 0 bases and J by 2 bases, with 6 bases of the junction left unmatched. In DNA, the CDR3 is TGCGCCAGCAGCTTGGATCTAGCGGGGCCTGCCTACGAGCAGTACTTC. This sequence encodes CASSLDLAGPAYEQYF.

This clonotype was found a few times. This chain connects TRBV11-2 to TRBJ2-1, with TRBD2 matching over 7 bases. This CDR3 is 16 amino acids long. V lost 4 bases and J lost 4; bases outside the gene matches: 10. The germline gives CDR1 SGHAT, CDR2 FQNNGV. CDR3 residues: CASSSVASGSYNEQFF. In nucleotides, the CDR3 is TGTGCCAGCAGCTCCGTCGCTAGCGGCTCATACAATGAGCAGTTCTTC.

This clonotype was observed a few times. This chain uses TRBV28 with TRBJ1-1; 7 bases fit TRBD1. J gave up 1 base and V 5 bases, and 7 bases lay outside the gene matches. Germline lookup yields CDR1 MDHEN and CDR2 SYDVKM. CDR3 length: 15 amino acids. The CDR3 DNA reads TGTGCCAGCAGTCGACGGACAGGACAGAACACTGAAGCTTTCTTT. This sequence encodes CASSRRTGQNTEAFF.

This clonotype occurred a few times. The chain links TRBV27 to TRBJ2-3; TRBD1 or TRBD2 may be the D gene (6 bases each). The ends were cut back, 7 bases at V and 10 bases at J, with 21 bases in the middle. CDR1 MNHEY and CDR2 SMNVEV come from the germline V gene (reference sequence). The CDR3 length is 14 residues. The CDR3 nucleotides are TGTGCCAGCATAACACCGGGGGCCCCCGCGGCGCAGTATTTT. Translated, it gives CASITPGAPAAQYF.

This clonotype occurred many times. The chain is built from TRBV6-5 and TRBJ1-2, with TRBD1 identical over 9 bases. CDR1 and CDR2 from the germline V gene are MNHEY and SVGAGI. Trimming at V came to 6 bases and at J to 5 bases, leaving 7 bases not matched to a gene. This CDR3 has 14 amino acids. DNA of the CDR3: TGTGCCAGCAGCCCCCAAGACAGGGGGTATGGCTACACCTTC. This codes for CASSPQDRGYGYTF.

The CDR3 region has the DNA TGTGCCAGCAGTTTATCTAGTTTGGTAGAGGGCACAGATACGCAGTATTTT. Residues: CASSLSSLVEGTDTQYF. The chain is built from TRBV27 and TRBJ2-3; no reliable D call. Germline V gene sequence: CDR1 MNHEY, CDR2 SMNVEV (reference sequence). This CDR3 has 17 residues. Trimming pared 0 bases from V and 1 base from J, leaving 14 bases between.

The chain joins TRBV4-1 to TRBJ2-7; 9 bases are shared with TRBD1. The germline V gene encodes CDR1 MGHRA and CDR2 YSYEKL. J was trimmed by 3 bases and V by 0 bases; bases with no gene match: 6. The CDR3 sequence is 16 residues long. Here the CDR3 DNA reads TGCGCCAGCAGCCAAGAAGGGGTGGGACAGGGCTACGAGCAGTACTTC. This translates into CASSQEGVGQGYEQYF.

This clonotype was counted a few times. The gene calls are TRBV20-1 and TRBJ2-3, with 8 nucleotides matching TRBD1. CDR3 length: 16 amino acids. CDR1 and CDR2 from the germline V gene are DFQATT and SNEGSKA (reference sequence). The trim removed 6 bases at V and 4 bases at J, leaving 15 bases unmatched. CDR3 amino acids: CSARRRMTGDADTQYF. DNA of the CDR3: TGCAGTGCCCGCCGGCGGATGACAGGGGATGCAGATACGCAGTATTTT.

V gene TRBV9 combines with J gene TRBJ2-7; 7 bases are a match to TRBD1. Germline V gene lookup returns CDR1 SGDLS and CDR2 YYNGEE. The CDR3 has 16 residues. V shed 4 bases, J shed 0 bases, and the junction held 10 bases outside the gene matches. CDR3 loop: CASSFGGQFSSYEQYF. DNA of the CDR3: TGTGCCAGCAGCTTTGGGGGACAGTTTTCCTCCTACGAGCAGTACTTC. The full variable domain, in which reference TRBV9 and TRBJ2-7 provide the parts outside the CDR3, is DSGVTQTPKHLITATGQRVTLRCSPRSGDLSVYWYQQSLDQGLQFLIQYYNGEERAKGNILERFSAQQFPDLHSELNLSSLELGDSALYFCASSFGGQFSSYEQYFGPGTRLTVT.

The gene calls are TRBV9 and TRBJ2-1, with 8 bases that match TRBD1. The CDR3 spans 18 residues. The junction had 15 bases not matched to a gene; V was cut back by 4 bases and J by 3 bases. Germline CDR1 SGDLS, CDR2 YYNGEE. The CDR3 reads CASSSVGVTGAFYNEQFF. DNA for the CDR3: TGTGCCAGCAGCTCAGTGGGGGTGACAGGGGCCTTCTACAATGAGCAGTTCTTC.

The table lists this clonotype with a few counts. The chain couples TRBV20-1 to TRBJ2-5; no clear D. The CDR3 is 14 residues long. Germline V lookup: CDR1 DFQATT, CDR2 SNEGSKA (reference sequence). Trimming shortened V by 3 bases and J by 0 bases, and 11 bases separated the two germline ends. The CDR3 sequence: CSARARGDQETQYF. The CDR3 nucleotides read TGCAGTGCTAGGGCTCGCGGTGACCAAGAGACCCAGTACTTC.

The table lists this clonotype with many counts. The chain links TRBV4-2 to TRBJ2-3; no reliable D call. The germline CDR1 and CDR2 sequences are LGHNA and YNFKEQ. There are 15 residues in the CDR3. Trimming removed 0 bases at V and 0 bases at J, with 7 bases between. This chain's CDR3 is CASSQDRASTDTQYF. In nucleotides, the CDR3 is TGTGCCAGCAGCCAAGATAGGGCTAGCACAGATACGCAGTATTTT.

The CDR3 nucleotides read TGTGCCAGCAGTTTAAATTACCGGCGCCTAGCGGAGGAATACGAGCAGTACTTC. As protein: CASSLNYRRLAEEYEQYF. This chain connects TRBV12-3 or TRBV12-4 to TRBJ2-7, with 7 bases that match TRBD2. CDR3 length: 18 residues. V lost 2 bases and J lost 4; bases outside the gene matches: 17.